Listed here are 30 T cell receptor beta chains from one sample, sequenced in a study of CD8 T cells in ankylosing spondylitis. MiXCR was run by TCRdb on the 5' RACE reads, yielding one entry per CDR3 protein. The sample has around 330,000 distinct CDR3 sequences; 11% are singletons. The specimen was blood, either unsorted or a sorted T cell fraction (not recorded which). The receptors here all came from a female donor with ankylosing spondylitis or in good health (not recorded which).

This clonotype was recorded at least ten times. The chain carries TRBV6-5 and TRBJ2-4; D unclear. From germline, CDR1 is MNHEY and CDR2 SVGAGI. The CDR3 has 15 residues. V gave up 0 bases and J gave up 3 bases, with 9 bases separating them. In DNA, the CDR3 is TGTGCCAGCAGTTACTCTAGGTGGGACAAAAACATTCAGTACTTC. Translation: CASSYSRWDKNIQYF.

This clonotype was counted ten times or more. CDR3 amino acids: CASSLGRTGELFF. Here the CDR3 DNA reads TGTGCCAGCAGCTTAGGTCGCACCGGGGAGCTGTTTTTT. The chain links TRBV7-7 to TRBJ2-2, with D unclear. The germline CDR1 and CDR2 sequences are SSHAT and FNYEAQ (reference sequence). The ends were cut back, 1 base at V and 4 bases at J, with 4 bases in the middle. The CDR3 consists of 13 residues.

This clonotype came up once. A much larger clone is a single base away; this may be a read error. V is TRBV20-1 and J is TRBJ2-3, with 11 bases matching TRBD2. The CDR3 sequence is 18 residues long. Germline CDR1 is DFQATT and CDR2 is SNEGSKA (reference sequence). The CDR3 loop reads CSPRDLGASGGIRDTQYF. The CDR3 DNA follows: TGCAGTCCTAGAGATCTAGGGGCTAGCGGGGGGATAAGGGATACGCAGTATTTT.

The table lists this clonotype with many counts. The rearrangement links TRBV5-6 to TRBJ2-3, with TRBD2 as a possible D gene (5 bases). The length of the CDR3 is 13 residues. Trimming shortened V by 1 base and J by 6 bases, and 9 bases separated the two germline ends. Per the germline V gene, CDR1 is SGHDT and CDR2 is YYEEEE. In DNA form, the CDR3 reads TGTGCCAGCAGCTTGACGGGGTGGGATACGCAGTATTTT. This encodes CASSLTGWDTQYF.

Ten or more counts support this clonotype. V gene TRBV10-1 combines with J gene TRBJ2-3; tentative D call: TRBD2 (6 bases). The CDR3 totals 13 residues. Deletions cut 7 bases from V and 0 bases from J, with 8 bases between. Germline lookup yields CDR1 WNHNN and CDR2 SYGVQD (reference sequence). The CDR3 loop reads CASTGVSTDTQYF. The CDR3, as DNA: TGCGCCAGCACGGGGGTTAGCACAGATACGCAGTATTTT.

This clonotype was observed many times. The chain couples TRBV15 to TRBJ2-1, with 7 bases aligning to TRBD1. Germline V lookup: CDR1 LNHNV, CDR2 YYDKDF (reference sequence). V lost 4 bases, J lost 9 bases, and 18 bases stayed unmatched. The CDR3 runs to 17 residues. CDR3 sequence reads: CATSNQRRQGSGPEQFF. CDR3 coding DNA: TGTGCCACCAGCAACCAAAGGAGACAGGGATCAGGTCCTGAGCAGTTCTTC.

This clonotype was counted a few times. This sequence joins TRBV5-1 and TRBJ2-5, with a tentative D call TRBD2 (6 bases). The CDR3 length is 15 residues. CDR1 and CDR2 from the germline V gene are SGHRS and YFSETQ. V was shortened by 3 bases and J by 4 bases, with 16 bases between the two germline ends. The CDR3 region has the DNA TGCGCCAGCAGCTCTACTAGCACTAATCGAGAGACCCAGTACTTC. Encoded protein: CASSSTSTNRETQYF.

This clonotype came up a few times. This rearrangement joins TRBV5-8 to TRBJ2-3; 8 bases line up with TRBD1. From germline, CDR1 is SGHTS and CDR2 YDEGEE. V shed 2 bases, J shed 3 bases, and the junction held 5 bases outside the gene matches. CDR3 length equals 15 residues. CDR3 protein: CASSFQDRVTDTQYF. The CDR3, as DNA: TGTGCCAGCAGCTTCCAGGACAGGGTTACAGATACGCAGTATTTT.

The CDR3 is CASTDRVNYGYTF. CDR3 sequence (DNA): TGTGCCAGTACAGACAGAGTTAACTATGGCTACACCTTC. The chain is built from TRBV19 and TRBJ1-2, with D maybe TRBD1 (5 bases). The CDR3 loop spans 13 amino acids. The V end lost 7 bases, the J end lost 1 base, and 10 bases lay between the germline ends. CDR1 is LNHDA and CDR2 is SQIVND in the germline V gene (reference sequence).

V usage is TRBV10-1 and J usage is TRBJ2-7; D call uncertain. The CDR3 is 13 residues long. In germline, CDR1 is WNHNN, CDR2 SYGVQD (reference sequence). Trimming took 0 bases from V and 3 from J, leaving 6 bases between them. The chain's CDR3 is CASSESQVYEQYF. CDR3 nucleotide sequence: TGCGCCAGCAGTGAGTCTCAGGTCTACGAGCAGTACTTC.

This clonotype was seen more than once but under ten times. This rearrangement joins TRBV5-1 to TRBJ2-5, with D tentatively TRBD1 (5 bases). The V end was cut by 4 bases, the J end by 2 bases, with 12 bases between. CDR3 length: 14 amino acids. The germline gives CDR1 SGHRS, CDR2 YFSETQ. The CDR3 sequence is CASSKTGTQETQYF. The CDR3 DNA reads as TGCGCCAGCAGCAAAACAGGAACGCAAGAGACCCAGTACTTC.

This clonotype has ten or more counts. The rearrangement links TRBV20-1 to TRBJ2-3; D not resolved. Trimming cost V 2 bases and J 2 bases, with 5 bases left between them. The CDR3 is made up of 12 amino acids. Germline V lookup: CDR1 DFQATT, CDR2 SNEGSKA (reference sequence). CDR3 protein: CSARLLTDTQYF. The DNA for the CDR3 is TGCAGTGCTAGACTACTCACAGATACGCAGTATTTT.

Remarks on this clonotype: This may be a read error, as it is one base from a much larger clone. The V call is TRBV5-1, the J call TRBJ2-1, with D possibly matching TRBD1 (6 bases). Trimming removed 1 base at V and 1 base at J, with 15 bases between. Germline values: CDR1 SGHRS, CDR2 YFSETQ. This CDR3 is built from 17 residues. The chain's CDR3 is CASSLSRQARSYNEQFF. The CDR3 coding sequence is TGCGCCAGCAGCTTGAGTCGACAGGCCCGGTCCTACAATGAGCAGTTCTTC.

The chain links TRBV27 to TRBJ2-1, with 8 positions matching TRBD2. This CDR3 spans 15 amino acids. V lost 2 bases, J lost 4 bases, and 4 bases stayed unmatched. Germline V CDR1 and CDR2: MNHEY, SMNVEV (reference sequence). CDR3 in DNA: TGTGCCAGCAGTTTAGAGCGGGAGAGGTACAATGAGCAGTTCTTC. The encoded protein is CASSLERERYNEQFF.

This clonotype was seen repeatedly, ten times or more. The chain recombines TRBV10-3 with TRBJ2-7; either TRBD1 or TRBD2 may fit D (6 bases each). The CDR3 extends over 15 amino acids. From germline, CDR1 is ENHRY and CDR2 SYGVKD. Trimming removed 10 bases at V and 1 base at J, with 20 bases between. The CDR3 sequence: CATKKEKGGSYEQYF. DNA of the CDR3: TGTGCCACCAAGAAAGAAAAGGGGGGTTCCTACGAGCAGTACTTC.

The V and J genes are TRBV20-1 and TRBJ2-1; D unclear. Germline CDR1 DFQATT, CDR2 SNEGSKA (reference sequence). Deletions cut 6 bases from V and 8 bases from J, with 23 bases between. The CDR3 runs to 15 residues. For the CDR3, the DNA is TGCAGTGCCCCGCCACTAACCCTTTATACCGATGAGCAGTTCTTC. Residues: CSAPPLTLYTDEQFF.

This clonotype was detected ten times or more. V usage is TRBV12-3 or TRBV12-4 and J usage is TRBJ1-2; TRBD1 is a possible D gene (5 bases). V lost 5 bases and J lost 9, with 13 bases in between. This CDR3 has 12 amino acids. The CDR3 sequence is CASSDDSRCYTF. CDR3 in DNA: TGTGCCAGCAGTGACGACAGTAGGTGCTACACCTTC.

In this sample, this clonotype turned up a few times. The chain links TRBV7-9 to TRBJ2-1, with TRBD2 as a possible D gene (5 bases). The V and J ends lost 4 bases and 6 bases respectively, with 16 bases between them. Germline-derived CDR1 and CDR2 are SEHNR and FQNEAQ (reference sequence). The CDR3 extends over 15 amino acids. For the CDR3, the DNA is TGTGCCAGCAGCTCTTCGGAGCGGTTTCCCAATGAGCAGTTCTTC. Protein product: CASSSSERFPNEQFF.

This clonotype was recorded at least ten times. The chain uses TRBV5-6 and TRBJ1-2, with 7 bases aligning to TRBD1. The V segment lost 2 bases and the J segment 7 bases; nucleotides outside the gene matches: 14. The CDR3 runs to 16 residues. Germline assignment: CDR1 SGHDT and CDR2 YYEEEE. CDR3 sequence reads: CASSFLTQSGGRGYTF. CDR3 DNA sequence: TGTGCCAGCAGCTTCCTCACACAGTCAGGGGGTCGTGGCTACACCTTC.

This clonotype was detected many times. The chain joins TRBV7-9 to TRBJ2-1; TRBD1 is a possible D gene (6 bases). V lost 5 bases, J lost 5 bases, and 22 bases lay in between. The CDR3 covers 17 residues. Germline values: CDR1 SEHNR, CDR2 FQNEAQ (reference sequence). The CDR3 here is CASSLPLGQGLNNEQFF. CDR3 coding DNA: TGTGCCAGCAGCCTTCCTCTGGGGCAGGGGTTAAACAATGAGCAGTTCTTC.

Turning to this clonotype: Relative to the germline gene, one junction end is altered; a read error may explain this. V usage is TRBV7-2 and J usage is TRBJ2-1, with D perhaps TRBD1 (5 bases). Germline CDR1 and CDR2: SGHTA and FQGNSA. The CDR3 spans 13 residues. The CDR3 DNA follows: TGTGCCAGCAACTTATTTAGGGGCAATGAGCAGTTCTTC. Translated, it gives CASNLFRGNEQFF.

This clonotype was detected many times. This chain links TRBV5-1 with TRBJ2-2; D ambiguous. V dropped 6 bases and J dropped 5 bases, with 17 bases sitting between them. The CDR3 loop spans 15 amino acids. Germline CDR1 is SGHRS and CDR2 is YFSETQ. CDR3 DNA sequence: TGCGCCAGCACCGGCGCTGGTTTGGGGACCGGGGAGCTGTTTTTT. Amino acid sequence: CASTGAGLGTGELFF.

This clonotype was seen a few times. V is TRBV5-1 and J is TRBJ2-1; no clear D. The V gene's germline CDR1 is SGHRS and CDR2 YFSETQ. V was pared by 6 bases and J by 0 bases, with 13 bases between. The CDR3 is 15 amino acids. The CDR3, as DNA: TGCGCCAGCACCCGTTCAGGTAGCTCCTACAATGAGCAGTTCTTC. It is translated as CASTRSGSSYNEQFF.

This clonotype was counted many times. The gene calls are TRBV6-1 and TRBJ2-1, with D unclear. V was cut by 6 bases and J by 5 bases, with 11 bases left in between. In germline, CDR1 is MNHNS, CDR2 SASEGT. The CDR3 consists of 13 residues. Here the CDR3 DNA reads TGTGCCAGCAGATTGCGGCAGGACAATGAGCAGTTCTTC. It encodes CASRLRQDNEQFF.

This clonotype was seen at least ten times. The chain is built from TRBV5-1 and TRBJ2-1; D is possibly TRBD2 (6 bases). This CDR3 spans 16 amino acids. V lost 0 bases to trimming and J lost 1 base, with 11 bases between them. CDR1 and CDR2 (germline): SGHRS, YFSETQ. The CDR3 DNA sequence: TGCGCCAGCAGCTTGGACGCAGGAGGGTCCTACAATGAGCAGTTCTTC. Protein: CASSLDAGGSYNEQFF. Full variable domain (rest looked up from reference TRBV5-1 and TRBJ2-1): KAGVTQTPRYLIKTRGQQVTLSCSPISGHRSVSWYQQTPGQGLQFLFEYFSETQRNKGNFPGRFSGRQFSNSRSEMNVSTLELGDSALYLCASSLDAGGSYNEQFFGPGTRLTVL.

The gene calls are TRBV9 and TRBJ2-1; 11 bases are a match to TRBD2. Germline V gene sequence: CDR1 SGDLS, CDR2 YYNGEE. The CDR3 length is 18 residues. The V and J ends lost 2 bases and 0 bases, in that order; junction bases with no gene match: 7. Here the CDR3 reads CASSVSGGAPSSYNEQFF. The DNA for the CDR3 is TGTGCCAGCAGCGTTAGCGGGGGGGCTCCTAGCTCCTACAATGAGCAGTTCTTC.

The table lists this clonotype with many counts. The chain is built from TRBV5-1 and TRBJ1-1, with D unclear. There are 13 residues in the CDR3. Germline CDR1 reads SGHRS; CDR2 reads YFSETQ. Trimming shortened V by 4 bases and J by 4 bases, and 11 bases separated the two germline ends. In nucleotides, the CDR3 is TGCGCCAGCAGCGTGGGATCGGGCACTGAAGCTTTCTTT. Its translation: CASSVGSGTEAFF.

This clonotype was counted many times. This rearrangement joins TRBV5-1 to TRBJ2-3; no clear D. The CDR3 totals 15 residues. V gave up 2 bases and J gave up 2 bases, with 12 bases separating them. Looked up from germline, CDR1 is SGHRS and CDR2 is YFSETQ. The CDR3 is CASSFRPAITDTQYF. The DNA for the CDR3 is TGCGCCAGCAGCTTCCGACCGGCGATCACAGATACGCAGTATTTT.

The chain uses TRBV6-2 or TRBV6-3 and TRBJ2-5; D remains unclear. V was pared by 1 base and J by 2 bases, with 17 bases between. CDR1 is MNHEY and CDR2 is SVGEGT in the germline V gene. CDR3 size: 17 residues. CDR3 amino acids: CASSYWASPLGQETQYF. The CDR3 nucleotides are TGTGCCAGCAGTTACTGGGCCTCTCCTTTGGGGCAAGAGACCCAGTACTTC.

In this sample, this clonotype turned up many times. V gene TRBV7-9 combines with J gene TRBJ1-1; D might be TRBD1 (5 bases). With 3 bases removed from V and 8 bases from J, the gap between germline ends came to 10 bases. This CDR3 has 12 amino acids. The germline gives CDR1 SEHNR, CDR2 FQNEAQ (reference sequence). CDR3 loop: CASSFHAGEAFF. The CDR3 DNA reads TGTGCCAGCAGCTTTCATGCAGGGGAAGCTTTCTTT.